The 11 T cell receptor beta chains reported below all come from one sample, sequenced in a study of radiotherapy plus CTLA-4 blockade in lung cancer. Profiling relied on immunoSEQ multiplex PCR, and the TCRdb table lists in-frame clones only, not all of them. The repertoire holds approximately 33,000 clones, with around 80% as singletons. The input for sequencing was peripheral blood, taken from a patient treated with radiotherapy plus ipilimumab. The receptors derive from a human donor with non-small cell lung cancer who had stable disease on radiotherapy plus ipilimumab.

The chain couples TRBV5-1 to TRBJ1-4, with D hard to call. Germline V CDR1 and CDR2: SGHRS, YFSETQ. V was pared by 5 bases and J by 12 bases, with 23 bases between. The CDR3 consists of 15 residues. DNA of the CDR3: TGCGCCAGCAGGCCTGATCCGGGCCGGCCTACGGAACTGTTTTTT. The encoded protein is CASRPDPGRPTELFF.

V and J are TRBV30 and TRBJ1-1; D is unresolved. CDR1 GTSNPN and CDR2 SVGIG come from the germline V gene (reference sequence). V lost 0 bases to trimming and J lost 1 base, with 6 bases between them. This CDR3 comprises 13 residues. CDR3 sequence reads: CAWSVHGNTEAFF. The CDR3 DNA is TGTGCCTGGAGTGTACATGGGAACACTGAAGCTTTCTTT.

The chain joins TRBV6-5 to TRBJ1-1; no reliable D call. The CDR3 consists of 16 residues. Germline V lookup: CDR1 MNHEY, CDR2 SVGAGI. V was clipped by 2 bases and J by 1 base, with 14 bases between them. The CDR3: CASSYRSTPANTEAFF. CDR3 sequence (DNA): TGTGCCAGCAGTTACCGATCAACCCCCGCGAACACTGAAGCTTTCTTT.

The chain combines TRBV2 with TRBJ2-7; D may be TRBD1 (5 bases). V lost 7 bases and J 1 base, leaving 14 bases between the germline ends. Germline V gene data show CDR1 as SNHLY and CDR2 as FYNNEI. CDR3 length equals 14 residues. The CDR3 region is CASIPLDNSYEQYF. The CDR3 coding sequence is TGTGCCAGCATTCCCTTGGACAATTCCTACGAGCAGTACTTC.

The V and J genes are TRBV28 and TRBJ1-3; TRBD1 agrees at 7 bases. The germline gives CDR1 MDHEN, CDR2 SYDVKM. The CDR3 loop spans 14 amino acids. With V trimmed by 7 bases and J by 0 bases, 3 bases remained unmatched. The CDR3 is CASKWDSSGNTIYF. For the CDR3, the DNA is TGTGCCAGCAAGTGGGACAGCTCTGGAAACACCATATATTTT.

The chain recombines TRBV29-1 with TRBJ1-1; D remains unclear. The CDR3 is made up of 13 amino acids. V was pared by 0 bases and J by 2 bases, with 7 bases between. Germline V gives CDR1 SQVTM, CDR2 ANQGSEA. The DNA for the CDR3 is TGCAGCGTTGAAGACGGGGAAAACACTGAAGCTTTCTTT. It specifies CSVEDGENTEAFF. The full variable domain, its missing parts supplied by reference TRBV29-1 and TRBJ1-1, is SAVISQKPSRDICQRGTSLTIQCQVDSQVTMMFWYRQQPGQSLTLIATANQGSEATYESGFVIDKFPISRPNLTFSTLTVSNMSPEDSSIYLCSVEDGENTEAFFGQGTRLTVV.

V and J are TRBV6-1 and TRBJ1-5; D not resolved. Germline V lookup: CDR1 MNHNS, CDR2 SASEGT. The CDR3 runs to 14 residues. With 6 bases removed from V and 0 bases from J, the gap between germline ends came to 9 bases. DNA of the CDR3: TGTGCCAGCAGCCCGGCTGATAGCAATCAGCCCCAGCATTTT. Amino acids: CASSPADSNQPQHF.

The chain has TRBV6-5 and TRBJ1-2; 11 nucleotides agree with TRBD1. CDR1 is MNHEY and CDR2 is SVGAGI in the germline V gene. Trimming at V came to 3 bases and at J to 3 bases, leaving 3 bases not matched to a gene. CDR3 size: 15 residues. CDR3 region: CASSYEGQGDYGYTF. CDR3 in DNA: TGTGCCAGCAGTTATGAGGGACAGGGGGACTATGGCTACACCTTC.

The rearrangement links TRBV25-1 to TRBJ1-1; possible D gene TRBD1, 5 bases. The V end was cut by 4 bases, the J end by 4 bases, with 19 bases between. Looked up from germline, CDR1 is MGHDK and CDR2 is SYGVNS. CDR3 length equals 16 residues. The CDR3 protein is CASSVRSRGVGTEAFF. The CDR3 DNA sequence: TGTGCCAGCAGTGTGCGGTCACGGGGGGTCGGCACTGAAGCTTTCTTT.

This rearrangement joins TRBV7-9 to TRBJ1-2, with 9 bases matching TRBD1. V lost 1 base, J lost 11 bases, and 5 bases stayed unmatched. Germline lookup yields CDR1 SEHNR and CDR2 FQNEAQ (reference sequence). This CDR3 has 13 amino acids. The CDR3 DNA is TGTGCCAGCAGCTTAGACCGGACAGGGGCGTACACCTTC. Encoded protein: CASSLDRTGAYTF.

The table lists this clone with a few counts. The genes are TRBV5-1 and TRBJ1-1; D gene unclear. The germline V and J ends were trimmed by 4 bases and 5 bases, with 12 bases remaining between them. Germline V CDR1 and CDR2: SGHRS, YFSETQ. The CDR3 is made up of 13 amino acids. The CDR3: CASSLPTGTEAFF. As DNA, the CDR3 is TGCGCCAGCAGCCTACCGACCGGGACTGAAGCTTTCTTT.